This T cell receptor (beta chain) appears in the sequencing data of a study of beta chain features in type 1 diabetes. Study results and caveats: Sampled from patients, naive, central memory and Treg TCRB repertoires appeared more similar than those sampled from healthy donors. Shortening of TCRB CDR3s, moderate but significant, appeared in all four CD4+ subsets of Type 1 diabetes patients.

Deletions cut 3 bases from V and 5 bases from J, with 11 bases between. The CDR3 is 14 amino acids. Germline CDR1 and CDR2: LGHNA and YSLEER. TCRB transcripts that were expressed got sequenced, as all of the isolated RNA had been reverse transcribed. Profiling relied on immunoSEQ multiplex PCR, and the TCRdb table lists in-frame clones only, not all of them. Of about 160,000 clones in the sample, roughly 9% are singletons; the top ten hold about 0.75%. There are a few counts of this clone. As yet, its antigen is unknown. The source of this sequence is a woman aged 25 to 39 with type 1 diabetes. Sample: central memory CD4+ T cells from blood. The chain couples TRBV4-3 to TRBJ2-1; D not certain. The CDR3 loop reads CASSQVSVNNEQFF. The CDR3 region has the DNA TGCGCCAGCAGCCAGGTCTCGGTTAACAATGAGCAGTTCTTC.